The 5 T cell receptor beta chains listed next were all sequenced from one sample in a study of cytomegalovirus exposure and HLA in healthy donors. Both 60 Vbeta primers and 13 Jbeta primers went into the PCR. The data were produced by immunoSEQ multiplex PCR, yet TCRdb's version contains in-frame clones alone and is incomplete. Of about 52,000 clones in the sample, less than 70% were seen once. The sequenced sample consisted of PBMCs. The receptors stem from a human donor in good health.

V gene TRBV6-5 combines with J gene TRBJ1-2; TRBD1 matches 7 bases. In germline, CDR1 is MNHEY, CDR2 SVGAGI. Trimming took 2 bases from V and 7 from J; bases not matched to a gene: 4. The CDR3 is made up of 13 amino acids. The DNA for the CDR3 is TGTGCCAGCAGTTACGGGACAGTTGGTGGCTACACCTTC. It encodes CASSYGTVGGYTF.

The CDR3 region has the DNA TGTGCCAGCAGGGAGAGGAAAGATCTTGACTATGGCTACACCTTC. Protein: CASRERKDLDYGYTF. The genes are TRBV21-1 and TRBJ1-2. TRBV21-1 counts as a pseudogene. This CDR3 has 15 residues.

This clone was found a few times. The V call is TRBV27, the J call TRBJ1-1; D is undetermined. CDR3 length: 17 residues. V shed 10 bases and J shed 0 bases, with 24 bases lying between them. CDR1 and CDR2 from the germline V gene are MNHEY and SMNVEV (reference sequence). In nucleotides, the CDR3 is TGTGCCACCCTGCCGACTGACTACTCATTAATGAACACTGAAGCTTTCTTT. Protein sequence: CATLPTDYSLMNTEAFF.

The CDR3: CASQLGTGNYNEQFF. In nucleotides, the CDR3 is TGCGCCAGCCAGCTCGGGACAGGAAACTACAATGAGCAGTTCTTC. This chain connects TRBV5-1 to TRBJ2-1, with TRBD1 matching over 8 bases. In germline, CDR1 is SGHRS, CDR2 YFSETQ. The trim removed 7 bases at V and 3 bases at J, leaving 9 bases unmatched. The CDR3 spans 15 residues.

The V call is TRBV4-1, the J call TRBJ2-1, with 11 bases aligning to TRBD1. The CDR3 is made up of 15 amino acids. CDR1 is MGHRA, CDR2 YSYEKL, per germline. Germline trimming cut 4 bases from V and 8 bases from J; bases unmatched to any gene: 7. CDR3 in DNA: TGCGCCAGCAGCCCAGGACAGGGGGCTGTGGATGAGCAGTTCTTC. Protein product: CASSPGQGAVDEQFF.